This is a list of T cell receptor beta chains from one sample in a study of coeliac disease. Method: immunoSEQ multiplex PCR; TCRdb's copy keeps in-frame clones and lacks some. The table has about 3,300 clones, less than 75% seen once; the top ten hold roughly 20%. Sample: lymphocytes from the gut lamina propria. The source is a man at least 80 years old without celiac disease. The CDR3 runs from the conserved cysteine through the conserved F or W. The D gene is left open where the match is weak. Only some rows state a clone size, as once, few, many or a class for expanded clones.

abundance	v_gene	d_gene	j_gene	CDR3aa	CDR3nt
few	TRBV7-2	TRBD1	TRBJ2-6	CASSAGTGSSGANVLTF	TGTGCCAGCAGCGCGGGGACAGGGAGCTCTGGGGCCAACGTCCTGACTTTC
once	TRBV2	TRBD1	TRBJ1-5	CASSADRDQPQHF	TGTGCCAGCAGTGCGGACAGGGATCAGCCCCAGCATTTT
-	TRBV5-1	-	TRBJ2-1	CASSSGLLSSNEQFF	TGCGCCAGCAGCTCTGGACTACTCTCTTCCAATGAGCAGTTCTTC
-	TRBV7-9	TRBD2	TRBJ2-5	CASSKASGAQETQYF	TGTGCCAGCAGCAAGGCTAGCGGGGCCCAAGAGACCCAGTACTTC
-	TRBV2	TRBD1	TRBJ2-7	CASRSTGGVYEQYF	TGTGCCAGCAGATCGACAGGGGGGGTGTACGAGCAGTACTTC
-	TRBV4-2	TRBD2	TRBJ2-3	CASSRKTSGASTDTQYF	TGTGCCAGCAGCCGGAAGACTAGCGGAGCTTCCACAGATACGCAGTATTTT
-	TRBV7-9	-	TRBJ1-5	CASSLEGVHQPQHF	TGTGCCAGCAGCCTAGAGGGGGTTCACCAGCCCCAGCATTTT
-	TRBV5-6	TRBD2	TRBJ2-2	CASSLGTSGRTGELFF	TGTGCCAGCAGCTTAGGTACTAGCGGGAGGACCGGGGAGCTGTTTTTT
-	TRBV15	TRBD2	TRBJ2-5	CATSRDWSSGGETQYF	TGTGCCACCAGCAGAGATTGGAGTTCGGGGGGGGAGACCCAGTACTTC
-	TRBV6-1	TRBD2	TRBJ2-7	CASSEAGGVGVYF	TGTGCCAGCAGTGAAGCGGGAGGGGTCGGGGTGTACTTC
-	TRBV30	TRBD1	TRBJ1-2	CAYAGQVGYTF	TGTGCCTACGCGGGACAGGTCGGCTACACCTTC
-	TRBV19	-	TRBJ1-1	CASIRLAEAFF	TGTGCCAGTATAAGACTCGCTGAAGCTTTCTTT
-	TRBV4-3	-	TRBJ2-2	CASSQWGQNTGELFF	TGCGCCAGCAGCCAATGGGGACAAAACACCGGGGAGCTGTTTTTT
few	TRBV4-1	TRBD2	TRBJ2-5	CASSQDHGTSGSQYF	TGCGCCAGCAGCCAAGATCATGGGACTAGCGGGTCTCAGTACTTC
-	TRBV7-9	TRBD1	TRBJ2-3	CASSRDRSTDTQYF	TGTGCCAGCAGCCGGGACAGGAGCACAGATACGCAGTATTTT
-	TRBV5-1	TRBD2	TRBJ2-3	CASSFGREGRDTQYF	TGCGCCAGCAGCTTTGGGAGGGAGGGCCGGGATACGCAGTATTTT
once	TRBV7-2	TRBD1	TRBJ1-4	CASSSEVGQGSKLFF	TGTGCCAGCAGCTCAGAGGTGGGACAGGGATCAAAACTGTTTTTT
few	TRBV7-2	-	TRBJ1-3	CASSLGTGNTIYF	TGTGCCAGCAGCTTAGGTACTGGAAACACCATATATTTT
few	TRBV6-5	TRBD1	TRBJ1-1	CASSLPGQGGTEAFF	TGTGCCAGCAGTCTCCCGGGACAGGGAGGAACTGAAGCTTTCTTT
few	TRBV29-1	TRBD1	TRBJ1-1	CSVGTGEDTEAFF	TGCAGCGTTGGGACAGGGGAGGACACTGAAGCTTTCTTT
few	TRBV16	-	TRBJ2-1	CASSQGRYNEQFF	TGTGCCAGCAGCCAGGGGCGGTACAATGAGCAGTTCTTC
-	TRBV11-2	TRBD1	TRBJ1-6	CASSFIPAGGNSPLHF	TGTGCCAGCAGCTTTATCCCGGCAGGGGGAAATTCACCCCTCCACTTT
-	TRBV2	TRBD1	TRBJ1-2	CASRVQGAESYGYTF	TGTGCCAGCAGGGTACAGGGGGCTGAGAGCTATGGCTACACCTTC
few	TRBV4-1	-	TRBJ1-4	CASSQGGGGEKLFF	TGCGCCAGCAGCCAAGGGGGGGGAGGGGAAAAACTGTTTTTT
-	TRBV18	TRBD2	TRBJ2-7	CASSFSGTSGIHEQYF	TGTGCCAGCTCATTTTCCGGGACTAGCGGGATCCACGAGCAGTACTTC
few	TRBV5-1	TRBD2	TRBJ2-2	CASSPSGTSGGANTGELFF	TGCGCCAGCAGCCCCTCCGGGACTAGCGGGGGTGCGAACACCGGGGAGCTGTTTTTT
few	TRBV30	-	TRBJ2-1	CACASESSYNEQFF	TGTGCCTGCGCTAGCGAGAGCTCCTACAATGAGCAGTTCTTC
-	TRBV19	-	TRBJ2-3	CASSVKLGNTDTQYF	TGTGCCAGTAGTGTTAAACTAGGGAACACAGATACGCAGTATTTT
-	TRBV7-2	-	TRBJ2-2	CASSLGLAGELFF	TGTGCCAGCAGCTTAGGGCTAGCCGGGGAGCTGTTTTTT
once	TRBV7-9	-	TRBJ1-5	CASSFGGAGQPQHF	TGTGCCAGCAGCTTTGGAGGGGCCGGCCAGCCCCAGCATTTT
-	TRBV7-2	-	TRBJ1-1	CASSLNRVMNTEAFF	TGTGCCAGCAGCTTAAACAGGGTCATGAACACTGAAGCTTTCTTT
-	TRBV30	TRBD2	TRBJ2-1	CAWSVRLAVYNEQFF	TGTGCCTGGAGTGTACGGCTAGCGGTCTACAATGAGCAGTTCTTC
-	TRBV9	TRBD1	TRBJ2-1	CASSPRDRTYNEQFF	TGTGCCAGCAGCCCCCGGGACAGGACCTACAATGAGCAGTTCTTC
-	TRBV27	-	TRBJ1-2	CASSLAPAGNYGYTF	TGTGCCAGCAGTTTAGCCCCGGCCGGGAACTATGGCTACACCTTC
-	TRBV18	TRBD1	TRBJ1-1	CASSPDRPNTEAFF	TGTGCCAGCTCTCCGGACAGGCCGAACACTGAAGCTTTCTTT
few	TRBV18	TRBD1	TRBJ2-1	CASSPTGNSYNEQFF	TGTGCCAGCTCACCGACAGGGAATTCCTACAATGAGCAGTTCTTC
once	TRBV7-3	TRBD2	TRBJ2-1	CASSLNSRTSRGNEQFF	TGTGCCAGCAGCTTAAATAGTAGGACTAGCAGAGGCAATGAGCAGTTCTTC
-	TRBV7-2	TRBD1	TRBJ1-2	CASSLGGTVGYTF	TGTGCCAGCAGCTTAGGAGGGACAGTGGGCTACACCTTC
-	TRBV18	TRBD1	TRBJ1-1	CASSPGQVLNTEAFF	TGTGCCAGCTCACCAGGACAGGTCTTGAACACTGAAGCTTTCTTT
few	TRBV9	TRBD1	TRBJ2-1	CASSSRDRTYNEQFF	TGTGCCAGCAGCTCCCGGGACAGGACCTACAATGAGCAGTTCTTC
-	TRBV28	-	TRBJ1-2	CASSPGTSDGYTF	TGTGCCAGCAGTCCAGGGACATCGGATGGCTACACCTTC
-	TRBV4-3	TRBD1	TRBJ2-6	CASSQDTTGNSGANVLTF	TGCGCCAGCAGCCAAGATACGACAGGGAACTCTGGGGCCAACGTCCTGACTTTC